This paragraph covers one TCR beta chain sequence. Its antigen is unknown. The data derive from a study of T-cell reconstitution after alpha-beta-depleted transplantation in children. Study-level findings and limits: Several hundred expanded graft clones reportedly supplied alpha-beta T cells about two months after transplant. Newly generated T cells supplied most T-cell counts and diversity one year post-transplant. Elevated TCRbeta diversity at day 60 was traced, in some patients, to surviving recipient T cells and thymic progenitors.

The authors prepared the TCRbeta library with unique molecular identifiers. In TCRdb, the PCR reads were re-called with MiXCR into one record per CDR3 protein. The table lists around 440,000 distinct CDR3 sequences, 15% to 20% of them singletons, with just under 30% in the top ten. J was trimmed by 10 bases and V by 3 bases; bases with no gene match: 13. The CDR3 totals 17 residues. Per germline, CDR1 KGHSH and CDR2 LQKENI. This receptor was obtained from a boy under two years old who had a stem cell transplant for Wiskott-Aldrich syndrome, so the T cells may come from the graft donor. Sample: PBMCs, mostly from graft donor cells, taken 360 days after TCRalphabeta/CD19-depleted stem cell transplant. The chain recombines TRBV18 with TRBJ2-1, with 12 bases aligning to TRBD2. The CDR3 sequence: CASSPQYLTSGSGEQFF. CDR3 bases: TGTGCCAGCTCACCTCAATATTTGACTAGCGGGAGTGGGGAGCAGTTCTTC.